The 28 T cell receptor beta chains in this list originate from one sample, sequenced in a study of response to subunit inactivated influenza vaccine. TCRdb re-called the RT-PCR reads with MiXCR, one entry per CDR3 protein. This table has roughly 630,000 distinct CDR3 sequences, 14% appearing once. The sequenced sample was PBMCs from blood, obtained roughly 15 days before vaccination. The receptors were gathered from a man in his forties or fifties who received an inactivated influenza vaccine.

This chain joins TRBV6-5 and TRBJ2-5; 11 bases match TRBD1. With V trimmed by 1 base and J by 4 bases, 8 bases remained unmatched. Germline-derived CDR1 and CDR2 are MNHEY and SVGAGI. The CDR3 totals 17 residues. DNA of the CDR3: TGTGCCAGCAGTTACTGGATGGACAGGGGGCACCTAGAGACCCAGTACTTC. Translation gives CASSYWMDRGHLETQYF.

The sample holds a few counts of this clonotype. J is TRBJ2-1 and V is TRBV7-2; 14 bases agree with TRBD2. This CDR3 has 16 amino acids. Per the germline V gene, CDR1 is SGHTA and CDR2 is FQGNSA. V was pared by 1 base and J by 9 bases, with 5 bases of the junction left unmatched. The CDR3: CASSLGYGTSGGEQFF. The CDR3 nucleotides read TGTGCCAGCAGCTTAGGTTATGGGACTAGCGGGGGTGAGCAGTTCTTC.

This rearrangement joins TRBV11-2 to TRBJ1-1; the D gene is possibly TRBD1 (5 bases). The CDR3 runs 17 residues. Germline CDR1 reads SGHAT; CDR2 reads FQNNGV. Trimming stripped 1 base from V and 0 bases from J, with 15 bases between. CDR3: CASSLGPGKVMNTEAFF. CDR3 nucleotides: TGTGCCAGCAGCTTAGGTCCAGGGAAAGTTATGAACACTGAAGCTTTCTTT.

This chain uses TRBV6-1 with TRBJ2-1, with 7 bases matching TRBD2. J gave up 0 bases and V 6 bases, and 8 bases lay outside the gene matches. The CDR3 is 16 residues long. The germline V gene has CDR1 MNHNS and CDR2 SASEGT. This chain's CDR3 is CASRESGTSSYNEQFF. The DNA for the CDR3 is TGTGCCAGCAGGGAGAGCGGGACGAGCTCCTACAATGAGCAGTTCTTC.

V gene TRBV5-1 combines with J gene TRBJ2-2; D is perhaps TRBD2 (5 bases). The V gene's germline CDR1 is SGHRS and CDR2 YFSETQ. V lost 4 bases to trimming and J lost 6 bases, with 10 bases between them. The CDR3 covers 13 residues. CDR3 amino acids: CASSPYGAGELFF. CDR3 nucleotide sequence: TGCGCCAGCAGCCCTTACGGGGCCGGGGAGCTGTTTTTT.

Many counts were recorded for this clonotype. This rearrangement joins TRBV29-1 to TRBJ2-7; no firm D call. Trimming removed 1 base at V and 1 base at J, with 11 bases between. The germline V gene has CDR1 SQVTM and CDR2 ANQGSEA. This CDR3 comprises 14 residues. The CDR3: CSVEGTATSYEQYF. CDR3 in DNA: TGCAGCGTTGAAGGGACCGCGACTTCCTACGAGCAGTACTTC.

This clonotype was seen repeatedly, ten times or more. The V call is TRBV12-3 or TRBV12-4, the J call TRBJ2-1; D might be TRBD1 (6 bases). Trimming removed 6 bases at V and 5 bases at J, with 14 bases between. This CDR3 is built from 14 residues. The DNA for the CDR3 is TGTGCCAGCAGCAAGAGCGGACAGAACAATGAGCAGTTCTTC. Its protein product is CASSKSGQNNEQFF.

The genes are TRBV3-1 and TRBJ1-5; no clear D. Germline CDR1 LGHDT, CDR2 YNNKEL (reference sequence). V was cut by 2 bases and J by 5 bases, with 13 bases left in between. This CDR3 spans 15 amino acids. DNA for the CDR3: TGTGCCAGCAGCCAATCCCCCGGGAGCCATCAGCCCCAGCATTTT. It specifies CASSQSPGSHQPQHF.

Ten or more counts support this clonotype. This sequence joins TRBV5-1 and TRBJ2-7; a possible D gene is TRBD2 (6 bases). With 3 bases removed from V and 0 bases from J, the gap between germline ends came to 13 bases. The CDR3 contains 15 residues. The germline V gene encodes CDR1 SGHRS and CDR2 YFSETQ. CDR3 in amino acids: CASSSGGTLSYEQYF. The CDR3 DNA is TGCGCCAGCAGCTCGGGCGGGACCCTCTCCTACGAGCAGTACTTC. Together with reference TRBV5-1 and TRBJ2-7, the CDR3 gives the full variable domain: KAGVTQTPRYLIKTRGQQVTLSCSPISGHRSVSWYQQTPGQGLQFLFEYFSETQRNKGNFPGRFSGRQFSNSRSEMNVSTLELGDSALYLCASSSGGTLSYEQYFGPGTRLTVT.

The sample holds a few counts of this clonotype. The rearrangement links TRBV2 to TRBJ2-3, with D perhaps TRBD2 (6 bases). The CDR3 has 16 amino acids. Per germline, CDR1 SNHLY and CDR2 FYNNEI. Deletions cut 4 bases from V and 0 bases from J, with 14 bases between. The CDR3 loop is CASSVFGGGSTDTQYF. The CDR3 bases are TGTGCCAGCAGTGTGTTTGGGGGAGGTAGCACAGATACGCAGTATTTT.

This clonotype has only one observation. V and J are TRBV11-2 and TRBJ2-7; D ambiguous. V was trimmed by 5 bases and J by 2 bases, leaving 10 bases between them. Germline loops: CDR1 SGHAT, CDR2 FQNNGV. The CDR3 is 13 amino acids. CDR3 protein: CASSRIGTYEQYF. For the CDR3, the DNA is TGTGCCAGCAGCCGGATTGGGACCTACGAGCAGTACTTC.

This rearrangement joins TRBV11-2 to TRBJ2-7; D is possibly TRBD2 (7 bases). CDR1 is SGHAT and CDR2 is FQNNGV in the germline V gene. V dropped 5 bases and J dropped 5 bases, with 22 bases sitting between them. The CDR3 length is 16 residues. This CDR3 is CASSQLAGALLNEQYF. In DNA, the CDR3 is TGTGCCAGCAGCCAACTTGCGGGGGCCCTCCTCAACGAGCAGTACTTC.

This clonotype was observed a handful of times. The chain has TRBV7-9 and TRBJ2-7; 12 bases agree with TRBD2. Looked up from germline, CDR1 is SEHNR and CDR2 is FQNEAQ (reference sequence). The ends lost 5 bases at V and 7 bases at J; junction bases unmatched: 6. The CDR3 is 14 amino acids. As DNA, the CDR3 is TGTGCCAGCAGCGCACTAGCGGGGGGTGGTGAGCAGTACTTC. This sequence encodes CASSALAGGGEQYF.

The chain couples TRBV28 to TRBJ2-3, with TRBD2 matching 7 bases. CDR1 is MDHEN, CDR2 SYDVKM, per germline. The CDR3 is 16 amino acids. With V trimmed by 5 bases and J by 2 bases, 10 bases remained unmatched. CDR3 protein: CASSRLFGTNTDTQYF. The CDR3 DNA is TGTGCCAGCAGTCGGCTCTTCGGGACTAACACAGATACGCAGTATTTT.

This clonotype showed up just a few times. V and J are TRBV6-4 and TRBJ1-2, with D unresolved. Germline CDR1 and CDR2: MRHNA and SNTAGT. The CDR3 runs to 21 residues. V gave up 0 bases and J gave up 4 bases, with 30 bases separating them. The DNA for the CDR3 is TGTGCCAGCAGTGACTCTTTTTTTGGGATCTCGGCCGCGACTAAGGGCTATGGCTACACCTTC. Amino acids: CASSDSFFGISAATKGYGYTF.

This clonotype has a handful of counts. The V and J genes are TRBV5-1 and TRBJ2-7, with TRBD1 matching over 9 bases. Trimming cost V 2 bases and J 6 bases; bases outside gene matches: 9. The CDR3 spans 15 residues. Germline V gives CDR1 SGHRS, CDR2 YFSETQ. DNA of the CDR3: TGCGCCAGCAGCTTACGACAGGGGGGAAGTAGCGAGCAGTACTTC. This translates into CASSLRQGGSSEQYF. Supplemented by reference TRBV5-1 and TRBJ2-7, the full variable domain reads KAGVTQTPRYLIKTRGQQVTLSCSPISGHRSVSWYQQTPGQGLQFLFEYFSETQRNKGNFPGRFSGRQFSNSRSEMNVSTLELGDSALYLCASSLRQGGSSEQYFGPGTRLTVT.

The chain recombines TRBV5-1 with TRBJ1-1; no clear D. Trimming left V 4 bases short and J 2 bases short, with 15 bases between. The CDR3 contains 15 residues. Looked up from germline, CDR1 is SGHRS and CDR2 is YFSETQ. The DNA of the CDR3 is TGCGCCAGCAGCATACATGGGCTTTCCAACACTGAAGCTTTCTTT. Its protein is CASSIHGLSNTEAFF.

The chain uses TRBV5-1 and TRBJ2-5, with D maybe TRBD1 (6 bases). The CDR3 runs to 17 residues. Germline V CDR1 and CDR2: SGHRS, YFSETQ. Trimming pared 2 bases from V and 5 bases from J, leaving 22 bases between. CDR3 sequence reads: CASSFTQGPSRGETQYF. The CDR3 DNA sequence: TGCGCCAGCAGCTTTACCCAGGGGCCGTCCCGAGGGGAGACCCAGTACTTC.

This clonotype has more than one count but fewer than ten. V is TRBV6-5 and J is TRBJ2-2; the D gene is possibly TRBD2 (6 bases). The CDR3 covers 13 residues. The germline V and J ends were trimmed by 2 bases and 6 bases, with 7 bases remaining between them. Germline V gene lookup returns CDR1 MNHEY and CDR2 SVGAGI. The CDR3 loop reads CASSYAGSGELFF. In nucleotides, the CDR3 is TGTGCCAGCAGTTACGCGGGATCCGGGGAGCTGTTTTTT.

This clonotype occurred many times. The chain combines TRBV6-5 with TRBJ2-7, with D perhaps TRBD1 (6 bases). Trimming left V 2 bases short and J 5 bases short, with 13 bases between. The CDR3 sequence is 14 residues long. CDR1 is MNHEY and CDR2 is SVGAGI in the germline V gene. The CDR3 region has the DNA TGTGCCAGCAGTTACCCGCCCAGGGGCCACGAGCAGTACTTC. Translated: CASSYPPRGHEQYF.

The table lists this clonotype with a few counts. This rearrangement joins TRBV7-2 to TRBJ2-1; TRBD2 might be the D (6 bases). CDR1 and CDR2 from the germline V gene are SGHTA and FQGNSA. The ends were cut back, 1 base at V and 14 bases at J, with 12 bases in the middle. This CDR3 has 12 residues. CDR3 DNA sequence: TGTGCCAGCAGCTTAGGTAGCGGAAGTGAGTTCTTC. This gives the protein CASSLGSGSEFF.

About this clonotype itself: One junction end does not reproduce the germline sequence, and a read error may be involved. V and J are TRBV7-2 and TRBJ2-3; either TRBD1 or TRBD2 may fit D (5 bases each). Germline V CDR1 and CDR2: SGHTA, FQGNSA. CDR3 length: 17 amino acids. CDR3: CDSSLALGPLAQITQYF. The CDR3 nucleotides are TGTGACAGCAGCTTAGCCCTGGGACCTCTAGCACAGATTACGCAGTATTTT.

In its sample, this clonotype was seen a few times. The chain carries TRBV27 and TRBJ2-7, with D possibly matching TRBD2 (5 bases). This CDR3 comprises 14 residues. V lost 5 bases and J lost 6, with 17 bases in between. Germline-derived CDR1 and CDR2 are MNHEY and SMNVEV (reference sequence). The CDR3 nucleotides read TGTGCCAGCAGTCTCACCGGGCTCCGGGGCGAGCAGTACTTC. Translating it yields CASSLTGLRGEQYF.

This clonotype was recorded at least ten times. V gene TRBV2 combines with J gene TRBJ2-7; perhaps TRBD2 as D (5 bases). Deletions cut 6 bases from V and 3 bases from J, with 18 bases between. The CDR3 has 15 amino acids. The V gene's germline CDR1 is SNHLY and CDR2 FYNNEI. CDR3 in DNA: TGTGCCAGCAGGGAGAGAGACTGGGAGATCTACGAGCAGTACTTC. It codes for CASRERDWEIYEQYF.

The chain employs TRBV29-1 and TRBJ1-2, with TRBD1 identical over 11 bases. The CDR3 length is 13 residues. J gave up 8 bases and V 7 bases, and 9 bases lay outside the gene matches. Germline V CDR1 and CDR2: SQVTM, ANQGSEA. CDR3 DNA: TGCAGCGAGAGTGGACAGGGGGCCACAGGCTACACCTTC. Translation gives CSESGQGATGYTF.

The chain has TRBV12-3 or TRBV12-4 and TRBJ2-1; TRBD2 agrees at 9 bases. V was clipped by 7 bases and J by 7 bases; unmatched bases: 14. This CDR3 has 16 amino acids. As DNA, the CDR3 is TGTGCCAGCACCCCCCCGGGTAGCGGGGGTAGGAATGAGCAGTTCTTC. Amino acids: CASTPPGSGGRNEQFF.

This clonotype was detected a few times. The chain's CDR3 is CASSGRDRGDNQPQHF. CDR3 coding DNA: TGTGCCAGCAGTGGCCGCGACAGGGGAGACAATCAGCCCCAGCATTTT. V and J are TRBV6-1 and TRBJ1-5; 8 nucleotides line up with TRBD1. Germline-derived CDR1 and CDR2 are MNHNS and SASEGT. J was trimmed by 3 bases and V by 4 bases; bases with no gene match: 8. This CDR3 comprises 16 residues.

This clonotype came up many times. V usage is TRBV10-3 and J usage is TRBJ2-1; 8 bases map to TRBD2. V lost 3 bases, J lost 2 bases, and 6 bases stayed unmatched. Germline V gene sequence: CDR1 ENHRY, CDR2 SYGVKD. The CDR3 totals 16 residues. The CDR3 sequence is CAISDGSGNTYNEQFF. CDR3 nucleotides: TGTGCCATCAGTGATGGTAGCGGGAACACCTACAATGAGCAGTTCTTC.